This T cell receptor (beta chain) was observed in a study of identical twins. Study-level results: Out-of-frame beta sequences exhibited a weaker degree of excess twin sharing. Out-of-frame alpha sequences shared between twins exhibited an excess of low generation probability.

TCRdb reprocessed the 5' RACE reads via MiXCR and lists one record per CDR3 protein. The table includes some 500,000 distinct CDR3 sequences, approximately 15% detected once. V lost 0 bases and J lost 0; bases outside the gene matches: 15. Germline V gene lookup returns CDR1 DFQATT and CDR2 SNEGSKA (reference sequence). This CDR3 region has 19 residues. All donors comprised healthy Caucasians. This clonotype showed up just a few times. No antigen is known for it. These records were also assigned to another study, of yellow fever vaccine responses in identical twins.

This sequence originates from a woman aged 18-30 years in good health. The chain recombines TRBV20-1 with TRBJ2-5; 8 bases are a match to TRBD2. The sample comprised CD4+ T cells sorted from blood. Here the CDR3 reads CSARDLQRELDMYQETQYF. The CDR3 coding sequence is TGCAGTGCTAGAGATCTCCAGCGGGAGCTCGACATGTACCAAGAGACCCAGTACTTC.